This TCR beta chain was sequenced during a study of OX40 agonist ivuxolimab in advanced cancers. About the study: Three dose-escalation patients had partial responses: one with hepatocellular carcinoma and two with cutaneous melanoma.

A note on this clone: Its antigen is not known.

Regarding the study as a whole: In the 0.1 to 3.0 mg/kg range, CD4+ and CD8+ blood T cells had expanded clonally by week 6.

The CDR3 consists of 14 residues. The V and J ends lost 6 bases and 7 bases respectively, with 18 bases between them. Germline CDR1 reads LNHDA; CDR2 reads SQIVND (reference sequence). Profiling relied on immunoSEQ multiplex PCR, and the TCRdb table lists in-frame clones only, not all of them. Of some 57,000 clones in the sample, roughly nine tenths were seen once. The J gene is TRBJ2-5, the V gene TRBV19; maybe TRBD2 (6 bases). This clonotype originated in an adult with an advanced solid tumor such as melanoma, head and neck, liver or kidney cancer. The material was CD4+ or CD8+ T cells sorted from blood, obtained in a trial of the OX40 agonist ivuxolimab. Here the CDR3 DNA reads TGTGCCAGTAGACCCGGGACGAAGGAGGGGACCCAGTACTTC. This encodes CASRPGTKEGTQYF.